This T cell receptor beta chain originates from a study of shared clonotypes between healthy human individuals. Across the whole study: Ranging from 18 to 49 in age, donors were a couple of women and a few men.

Points on this clone: Other DNA sequences of this sample code for an identical CDR3.

The germline gives CDR1 MNHEY, CDR2 SMNVEV (reference sequence). J lost 0 bases, V lost 2 bases, and 0 bases had no gene match. This CDR3 comprises 14 residues. Several immunoSEQ plates received, in even portions, the genomic DNA of each subset. Using immunoSEQ multiplex PCR, the repertoire was profiled, and TCRdb retains in-frame clones only, with some absent. The sample has about a million clones, approximately 72% seen once. J is TRBJ1-1 and V is TRBV27; TRBD1 matches at 7 bases. The clonotype was recovered from a young man in good health. What was sequenced was memory CD4+ T cells sorted from blood. Subset: CD45RA-negative fraction. The CDR3 DNA reads TGTGCCAGCAGTTTAGACAGGGTGAACACTGAAGCTTTCTTT. This encodes CASSLDRVNTEAFF.